These 31 T cell receptor beta chains were sequenced from one sample in a study of identical twins. One entry per CDR3 protein, called by TCRdb with MiXCR from the 5' RACE reads. The data contain roughly 480,000 distinct CDR3 sequences, more than 20% of them singletons. This sample was also put to use in a study of T cells expressing NK-cell markers.

Sequencing used CD4+ T cells sorted from blood. The source of these receptors is a woman between 18 and 29 years old in good health.

The chain employs TRBV7-9 and TRBJ2-3; TRBD2 matches 16 bases. The CDR3 totals 17 residues. J lost 5 bases, V lost 4 bases, and 6 bases had no gene match. Germline CDR1 is SEHNR and CDR2 is FQNEAQ (reference sequence). The DNA of the CDR3 is TGTGCCAGCAGCTCAGGGACTAGCGGGAGGGCCGGAGATACGCAGTATTTT. Protein sequence: CASSSGTSGRAGDTQYF.

The chain couples TRBV12-3 or TRBV12-4 to TRBJ2-1; a possible D gene is TRBD1 (6 bases). This CDR3 contains 15 residues. V was shortened by 6 bases and J by 5 bases, with 17 bases between the two germline ends. CDR3: CASSFWTTGNNEQFF. CDR3 DNA sequence: TGTGCCAGCAGCTTCTGGACAACAGGGAACAATGAGCAGTTCTTC.

This clonotype has a handful of counts. The rearrangement joins TRBV20-1 to TRBJ1-2, with D hard to call. The V end lost 6 bases, the J end lost 2 bases, and 10 bases lay between the germline ends. CDR1 DFQATT and CDR2 SNEGSKA come from the germline V gene (reference sequence). The CDR3 covers 12 residues. The chain's CDR3 is CSAAAVNYGYTF. CDR3 bases: TGCAGTGCCGCGGCGGTAAACTATGGCTACACCTTC.

V and J are TRBV5-1 and TRBJ1-4, with a weak D call TRBD1 (6 bases). The V end lost 2 bases, the J end lost 4 bases, and 15 bases lay between the germline ends. The CDR3 has 16 amino acids. The germline V gene has CDR1 SGHRS and CDR2 YFSETQ. For the CDR3, the DNA is TGCGCCAGCAGCTTCGGCCGCGGACAGCTTAATGAAAAACTGTTTTTT. Its translation: CASSFGRGQLNEKLFF.

This clonotype was counted a few times. The rearrangement links TRBV4-3 to TRBJ1-5; D is uncertain. CDR3 size: 15 residues. Trimming left V 0 bases short and J 2 bases short, with 8 bases between. Germline CDR1 LGHNA, CDR2 YSLEER. CDR3 DNA: TGCGCCAGCAGCCAAGATTGGCAGGGCAATCAGCCCCAGCATTTT. The encoded protein is CASSQDWQGNQPQHF.

This clonotype has just a few counts. The V gene is TRBV29-1, the J gene TRBJ1-2; D may be TRBD1 (5 bases). Trimming pared 4 bases from V and 6 bases from J, leaving 9 bases between. This CDR3 has 11 amino acids. Germline V gives CDR1 SQVTM, CDR2 ANQGSEA. This CDR3 reads CSVGPRDGYTF. The CDR3 DNA reads as TGCAGCGTTGGCCCCAGGGATGGCTACACCTTC.

This clonotype was observed a single time. This rearrangement joins TRBV20-1 to TRBJ2-1; D is possibly TRBD2 (6 bases). This CDR3 is 13 amino acids long. V dropped 6 bases and J dropped 4 bases, with 13 bases sitting between them. Germline-derived CDR1 and CDR2 are DFQATT and SNEGSKA (reference sequence). CDR3 amino acids: CSAVGGGYNEQFF. CDR3 DNA: TGCAGTGCAGTGGGGGGAGGTTACAATGAGCAGTTCTTC.

The V call is TRBV29-1, the J call TRBJ1-5, with D possibly matching TRBD1 (5 bases). The CDR3 is 13 residues long. CDR1 is SQVTM and CDR2 is ANQGSEA in the germline V gene. V lost 2 bases and J 7 bases, leaving 12 bases between the germline ends. The CDR3: CSVEIAGGQPQHF. For the CDR3, the DNA is TGCAGCGTTGAAATTGCTGGGGGACAGCCCCAGCATTTT.

The table lists this clonotype with a few counts. V gene TRBV10-1 combines with J gene TRBJ2-7; 7 nucleotides match TRBD1. The V gene end was trimmed by 2 bases and the J gene end by 2 bases; junction bases not matched to a gene: 6. This CDR3 contains 15 residues. Per the germline V gene, CDR1 is WNHNN and CDR2 is SYGVQD (reference sequence). The CDR3 loop is CASSEIGTATYEQYF. The DNA for the CDR3 is TGCGCCAGCAGTGAGATCGGGACAGCTACCTACGAGCAGTACTTC.

This clonotype has more than one count but fewer than ten. V is TRBV10-3 and J is TRBJ2-5, with D uncertain. CDR1 ENHRY and CDR2 SYGVKD come from the germline V gene. V was shortened by 0 bases and J by 8 bases, with 4 bases between the two germline ends. This CDR3 has 11 amino acids. As DNA, the CDR3 is TGTGCCATCAGTGAGTCTAAAACCCAGTACTTC. Protein product: CAISESKTQYF.

This clonotype was picked up a small number of times. The chain carries TRBV9 and TRBJ2-7; 9 bases agree with TRBD1. There are 15 residues in the CDR3. With 0 bases clipped from V and 2 bases from J, the junction kept 3 bases outside the gene matches. Germline assignment: CDR1 SGDLS and CDR2 YYNGEE. CDR3 protein: CASSVDGTGTYEQYF. As DNA, the CDR3 is TGTGCCAGCAGCGTAGATGGGACAGGGACCTACGAGCAGTACTTC. The entire variable domain, with the rest obtained from reference TRBV9 and TRBJ2-7, is as follows: DSGVTQTPKHLITATGQRVTLRCSPRSGDLSVYWYQQSLDQGLQFLIQYYNGEERAKGNILERFSAQQFPDLHSELNLSSLELGDSALYFCASSVDGTGTYEQYFGPGTRLTVT.

J is TRBJ2-7 and V is TRBV20-1, with D perhaps TRBD1 (7 bases). The CDR3 consists of 14 residues. The ends were cut back, 5 bases at V and 0 bases at J, with 14 bases in the middle. Germline loops: CDR1 DFQATT, CDR2 SNEGSKA (reference sequence). CDR3 sequence (DNA): TGCAGTGCTCGCGTCAGGGGGGCCTCCTACGAGCAGTACTTC. It is translated as CSARVRGASYEQYF.

This clonotype was observed a handful of times. The chain carries TRBV5-1 and TRBJ2-1; no clear D gene. Per the germline V gene, CDR1 is SGHRS and CDR2 is YFSETQ. Trimming took off 0 bases at V and 7 bases at J, with 8 bases between the two ends. The CDR3 loop spans 13 amino acids. The CDR3: CASSLASGNEQFF. The CDR3 DNA is TGCGCCAGCAGCTTGGCGTCAGGAAATGAGCAGTTCTTC.

This clonotype has at least ten counts. Here the CDR3 reads CASSLGQDTEAFF. The CDR3 region has the DNA TGCGCCAGCAGCTTGGGACAGGACACTGAAGCTTTCTTT. The V gene is TRBV5-1, the J gene TRBJ1-1; possibly TRBD1 for D (6 bases). V gave up 0 bases and J gave up 3 bases, with 6 bases separating them. This CDR3 is 13 amino acids long. The V gene's germline CDR1 is SGHRS and CDR2 YFSETQ.

CDR3 region: CASSGGRDRADEQFF. CDR3 bases: TGTGCCAGCAGTGGGGGCCGGGACAGGGCCGATGAGCAGTTCTTC. The J gene is TRBJ2-1, the V gene TRBV12-3 or TRBV12-4; 9 bases agree with TRBD1. CDR3 length: 15 residues. With V trimmed by 5 bases and J by 8 bases, 10 bases remained unmatched.

This sequence joins TRBV20-1 and TRBJ2-5; 9 bases align to TRBD2. The junction had 2 bases not matched to a gene; V was cut back by 1 base and J by 5 bases. The CDR3 runs to 13 residues. The V gene's germline CDR1 is DFQATT and CDR2 SNEGSKA (reference sequence). In DNA form, the CDR3 reads TGCAGTGCTAGAGGGACTAGCGCGGAGACCCAGTACTTC. Its translation is CSARGTSAETQYF.

Only a few counts were recorded for this clonotype. V gene TRBV9 combines with J gene TRBJ2-7, with TRBD1 matching 10 bases. This CDR3 region has 16 residues. The germline gives CDR1 SGDLS, CDR2 YYNGEE. After removal of 5 bases from V and 5 bases from J, the junction contained 13 bases not matched to a gene. CDR3 protein: CASSMGVGQGTHEQYF. For the CDR3, the DNA is TGTGCCAGCAGTATGGGTGTGGGACAGGGGACCCACGAGCAGTACTTC.

The chain has TRBV7-8 and TRBJ2-5; D perhaps matches TRBD1 (6 bases). The CDR3 is made up of 16 amino acids. The V gene's germline CDR1 is SGHVS and CDR2 FQNEAQ. V was pared by 3 bases and J by 0 bases, with 14 bases between. DNA of the CDR3: TGTGCCAGCAGCTTCCAGGACAGCCCTTACCAAGAGACCCAGTACTTC. It is translated as CASSFQDSPYQETQYF.

This chain joins TRBV5-1 and TRBJ2-3, with TRBD2 matching 7 bases. Per germline, CDR1 SGHRS and CDR2 YFSETQ. The V and J ends lost 3 bases and 0 bases, in that order; junction bases with no gene match: 7. The CDR3 covers 16 residues. CDR3 DNA sequence: TGCGCCAGCAGCTGGGGGGGACGCCTGAGCACAGATACGCAGTATTTT. Translating gives CASSWGGRLSTDTQYF.

This clonotype showed up just a few times. This chain joins TRBV21-1 and TRBJ2-7. TRBV21-1 is noted as a pseudogene. CDR3 length: 14 amino acids. CDR3 sequence reads: CASSRPDSYYEQYF. CDR3 in DNA: TGTGCCAGCAGCAGACCGGACAGCTACTACGAGCAGTACTTC.

V usage is TRBV10-2 and J usage is TRBJ2-1; 13 bases map to TRBD2. The CDR3 is 14 residues long. Germline CDR1 reads WSHSY; CDR2 reads SAAADI. V lost 7 bases, J lost 7 bases, and 4 bases stayed unmatched. The CDR3 sequence: CASIRTSGGNEQFF. The CDR3 nucleotides are TGCGCCAGCATAAGGACTAGCGGGGGTAATGAGCAGTTCTTC.

In this sample, this clonotype turned up a few times. The gene calls are TRBV6-6 and TRBJ1-6; D is uncertain. V lost 10 bases and J 9 bases, leaving 16 bases between the germline ends. Germline-derived CDR1 and CDR2 are MNHNY and SVGAGI (reference sequence). This CDR3 contains 13 residues. CDR3 bases: TGTGCCACCAGCCCAGGTGCCGGTTCACCCCTCCACTTT. Its translation is CATSPGAGSPLHF.

The gene calls are TRBV7-6 and TRBJ1-2; D not resolved. Between the trimmed V and J ends, which lost 2 bases and 8 bases, there was a span of 12 bases. Germline loops: CDR1 SGHVS, CDR2 FNYEAQ. This CDR3 is 13 amino acids long. CDR3 sequence reads: CASSLNRGEGYTF. CDR3 nucleotides: TGTGCCAGCAGCTTAAATCGGGGAGAGGGCTACACCTTC.

The genes are TRBV7-2 and TRBJ2-3, with a possible D match to TRBD2 (5 bases). The CDR3 runs to 14 residues. Trimming removed 3 bases from V and 1 base from J, with 8 bases in between. Germline CDR1 reads SGHTA; CDR2 reads FQGNSA. The CDR3 bases are TGTGCCAGCAGCTTCGGAGCGGGCACAGATACGCAGTATTTT. Translated: CASSFGAGTDTQYF.

This clonotype has a single count. The CDR3 is CSAIFKTQYF. Here the CDR3 DNA reads TGCAGTGCTATATTCAAGACCCAGTACTTC. This rearrangement joins TRBV20-1 to TRBJ2-5, with D unclear. The CDR3 spans 10 residues. V lost 4 bases to trimming and J lost 6 bases, with 6 bases between them. Germline V lookup: CDR1 DFQATT, CDR2 SNEGSKA (reference sequence).

This clonotype was observed a few times. The V gene is TRBV27, the J gene TRBJ2-7; D remains unclear. Per germline, CDR1 MNHEY and CDR2 SMNVEV (reference sequence). The CDR3 extends over 15 amino acids. With 6 bases removed from V and 2 bases from J, the gap between germline ends came to 17 bases. The CDR3 coding sequence is TGTGCCAGCAGACGAAAATACCGCGAAACCTACGAGCAGTACTTC. Translated: CASRRKYRETYEQYF.

Many counts were recorded for this clonotype. J is TRBJ2-7 and V is TRBV7-3, with 8 nucleotides matching TRBD2. V gave up 3 bases and J gave up 3 bases; unmatched junction bases: 7. CDR1 and CDR2 (germline): SGHTA, FQGTGA. There are 15 residues in the CDR3. This CDR3 reads CASSLGLGNDYEQYF. CDR3 in DNA: TGTGCCAGCAGCTTGGGACTAGGGAATGACTACGAGCAGTACTTC. Using reference TRBV7-3 and TRBJ2-7 for the parts outside the CDR3, the full variable domain is GAGVSQTPSNKVTEKGKYVELRCDPISGHTALYWYRQSLGQGPEFLIYFQGTGAADDSGLPNDRFFAVRPEGSVSTLKIQRTERGDSAVYLCASSLGLGNDYEQYFGPGTRLTVT.

This clonotype has only a few counts. The rearrangement uses TRBV20-1 and TRBJ2-7; D call uncertain. This CDR3 comprises 14 residues. Germline V gives CDR1 DFQATT, CDR2 SNEGSKA (reference sequence). V lost 3 bases and J 0 bases, leaving 12 bases between the germline ends. Here the CDR3 DNA reads TGCAGTGCTAGCGCGGCTAGTCCCTCCTACGAGCAGTACTTC. This gives the protein CSASAASPSYEQYF.

This clonotype showed up just a few times. The V gene is TRBV6-5, the J gene TRBJ2-4; 8 nucleotides align to TRBD2. The V gene end was trimmed by 2 bases and the J gene end by 0 bases; junction bases not matched to a gene: 0. Germline values: CDR1 MNHEY, CDR2 SVGAGI. CDR3 length equals 15 residues. The CDR3 sequence: CASSYLAGAKNIQYF. For the CDR3, the DNA is TGTGCCAGCAGTTACCTAGCGGGAGCCAAAAACATTCAGTACTTC.

The chain has TRBV12-3 or TRBV12-4 and TRBJ2-4; tentative D call: TRBD2 (6 bases). Trimming removed 2 bases at V and 0 bases at J, with 8 bases between. The CDR3 runs 15 residues. The CDR3 DNA is TGTGCCAGCAGTTTATCGGGGGTAGCCAAAAACATTCAGTACTTC. It yields the protein CASSLSGVAKNIQYF.

The chain carries TRBV27 and TRBJ2-3; TRBD1 aligns across 9 bases. Germline-derived CDR1 and CDR2 are MNHEY and SMNVEV (reference sequence). The V and J ends lost 5 bases and 0 bases, in that order; junction bases with no gene match: 6. This CDR3 is built from 16 residues. CDR3 DNA sequence: TGTGCCAGCAGTCACAGGACAGGGGTTAGCACAGATACGCAGTATTTT. It translates to CASSHRTGVSTDTQYF.